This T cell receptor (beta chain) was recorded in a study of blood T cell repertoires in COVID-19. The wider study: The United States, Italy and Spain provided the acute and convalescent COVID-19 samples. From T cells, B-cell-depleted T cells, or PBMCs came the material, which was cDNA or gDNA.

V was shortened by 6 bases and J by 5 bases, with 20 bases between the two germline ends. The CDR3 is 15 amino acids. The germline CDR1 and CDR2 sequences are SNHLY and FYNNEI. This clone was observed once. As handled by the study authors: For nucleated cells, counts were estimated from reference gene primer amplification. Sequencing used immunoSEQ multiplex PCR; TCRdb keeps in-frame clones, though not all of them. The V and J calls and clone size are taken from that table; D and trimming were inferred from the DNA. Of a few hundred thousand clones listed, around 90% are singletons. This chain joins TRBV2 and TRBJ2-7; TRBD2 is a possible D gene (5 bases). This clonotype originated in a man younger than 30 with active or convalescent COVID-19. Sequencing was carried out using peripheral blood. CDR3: CASSPPGLAAHEQYF. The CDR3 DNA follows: TGTGCCAGCAGCCCGCCTGGACTCGCGGCCCACGAGCAGTACTTC.